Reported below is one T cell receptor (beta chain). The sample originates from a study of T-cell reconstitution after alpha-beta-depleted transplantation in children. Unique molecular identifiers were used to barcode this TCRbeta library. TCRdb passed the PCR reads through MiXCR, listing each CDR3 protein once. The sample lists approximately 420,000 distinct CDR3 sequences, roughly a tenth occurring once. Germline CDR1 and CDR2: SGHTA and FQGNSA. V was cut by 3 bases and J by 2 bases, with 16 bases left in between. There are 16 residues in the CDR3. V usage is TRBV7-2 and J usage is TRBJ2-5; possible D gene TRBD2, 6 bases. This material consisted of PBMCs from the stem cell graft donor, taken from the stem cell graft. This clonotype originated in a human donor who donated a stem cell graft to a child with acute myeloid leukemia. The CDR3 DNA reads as TGTGCCAGCAGCTTCGGTAGCGGCTTCAGACAAGAGACCCAGTACTTC. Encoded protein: CASSFGSGFRQETQYF. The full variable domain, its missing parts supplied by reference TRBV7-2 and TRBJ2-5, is GAGVSQSPSNKVTEKGKDVELRCDPISGHTALYWYRQSLGQGLEFLIYFQGNSAPDKSGLPSDRFSAERTGGSVSTLTIQRTQQEDSAVYLCASSFGSGFRQETQYFGPGTRLLVL.